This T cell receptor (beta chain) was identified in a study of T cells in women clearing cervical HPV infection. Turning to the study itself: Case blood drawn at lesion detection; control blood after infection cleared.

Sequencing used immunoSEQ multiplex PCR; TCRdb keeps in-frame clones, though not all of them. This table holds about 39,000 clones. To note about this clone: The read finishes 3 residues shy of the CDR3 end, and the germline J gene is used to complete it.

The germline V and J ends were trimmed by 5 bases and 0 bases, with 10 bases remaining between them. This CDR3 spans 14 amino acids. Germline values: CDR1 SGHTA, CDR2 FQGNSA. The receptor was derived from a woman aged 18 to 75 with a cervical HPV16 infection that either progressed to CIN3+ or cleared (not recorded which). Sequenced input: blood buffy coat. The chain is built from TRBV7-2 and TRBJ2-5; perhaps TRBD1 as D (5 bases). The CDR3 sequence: CASSEYRNQETQYF. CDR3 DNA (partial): TGTGCCAGCAGCGAATACAGGAACCAAGAGACC.